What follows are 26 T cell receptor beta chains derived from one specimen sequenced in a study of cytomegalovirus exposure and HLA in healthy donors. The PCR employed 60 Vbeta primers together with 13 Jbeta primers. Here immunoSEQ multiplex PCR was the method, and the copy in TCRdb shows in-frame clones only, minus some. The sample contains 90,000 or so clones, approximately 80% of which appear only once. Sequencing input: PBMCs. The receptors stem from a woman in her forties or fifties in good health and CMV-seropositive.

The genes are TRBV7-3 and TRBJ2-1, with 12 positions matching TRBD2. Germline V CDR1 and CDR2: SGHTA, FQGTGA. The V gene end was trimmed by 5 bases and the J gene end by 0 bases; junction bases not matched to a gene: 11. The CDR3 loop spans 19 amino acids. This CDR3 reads CASSPRASGRAGSYNEQFF. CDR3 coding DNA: TGTGCCAGCAGCCCCCGAGCTAGCGGGAGGGCCGGCTCCTACAATGAGCAGTTCTTC.

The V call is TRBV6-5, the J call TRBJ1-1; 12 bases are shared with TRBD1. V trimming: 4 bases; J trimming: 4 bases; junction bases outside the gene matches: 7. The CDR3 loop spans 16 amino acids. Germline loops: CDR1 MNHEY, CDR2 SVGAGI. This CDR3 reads CASSFRDRGRSTEAFF. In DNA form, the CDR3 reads TGTGCCAGCAGTTTCCGGGACAGGGGGCGGAGCACTGAAGCTTTCTTT.

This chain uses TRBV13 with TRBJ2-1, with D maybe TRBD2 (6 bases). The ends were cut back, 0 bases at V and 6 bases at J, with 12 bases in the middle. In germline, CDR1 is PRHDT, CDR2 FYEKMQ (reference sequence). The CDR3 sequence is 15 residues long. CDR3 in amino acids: CASSLGLASLNEQFF. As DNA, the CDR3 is TGTGCCAGCAGCTTAGGACTAGCTTCCCTCAATGAGCAGTTCTTC.

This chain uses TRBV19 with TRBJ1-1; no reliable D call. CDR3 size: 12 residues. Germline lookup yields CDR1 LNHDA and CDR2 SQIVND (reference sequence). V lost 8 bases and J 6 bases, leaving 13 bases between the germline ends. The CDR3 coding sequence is TGTGCCAGTCTGACGGGGTTCGCTGAAGCTTTCTTT. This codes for CASLTGFAEAFF.

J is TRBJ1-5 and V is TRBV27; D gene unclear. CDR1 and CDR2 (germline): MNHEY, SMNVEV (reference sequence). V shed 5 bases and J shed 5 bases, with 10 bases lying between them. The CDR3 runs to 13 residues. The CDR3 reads CASSNRLDQPQHF. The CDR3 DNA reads TGTGCCAGCAGTAATCGGTTAGATCAGCCCCAGCATTTT.

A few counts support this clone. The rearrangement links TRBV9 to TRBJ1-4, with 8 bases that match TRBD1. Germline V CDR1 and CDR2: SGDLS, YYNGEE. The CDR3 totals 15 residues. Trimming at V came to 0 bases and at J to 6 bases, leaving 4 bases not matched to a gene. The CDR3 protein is CASSVGTGLDEKLFF. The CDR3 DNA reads TGTGCCAGCAGCGTAGGGACAGGGTTGGATGAAAAACTGTTTTTT. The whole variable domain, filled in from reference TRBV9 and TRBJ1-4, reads DSGVTQTPKHLITATGQRVTLRCSPRSGDLSVYWYQQSLDQGLQFLIQYYNGEERAKGNILERFSAQQFPDLHSELNLSSLELGDSALYFCASSVGTGLDEKLFFGSGTQLSVL.

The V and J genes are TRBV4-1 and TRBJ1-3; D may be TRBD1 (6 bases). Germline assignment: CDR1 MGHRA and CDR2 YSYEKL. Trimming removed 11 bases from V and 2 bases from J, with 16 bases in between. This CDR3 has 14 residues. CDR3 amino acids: CASAGTIAGNTIYF. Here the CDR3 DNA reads TGCGCCTCAGCTGGGACAATTGCTGGAAACACCATATATTTT.

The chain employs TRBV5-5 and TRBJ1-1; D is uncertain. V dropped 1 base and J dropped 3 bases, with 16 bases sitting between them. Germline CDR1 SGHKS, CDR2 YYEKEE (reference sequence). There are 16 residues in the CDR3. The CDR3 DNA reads TGTGCCAGCAGCTTGACCCGGGTTCCGTCGGACACTGAAGCTTTCTTT. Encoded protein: CASSLTRVPSDTEAFF.

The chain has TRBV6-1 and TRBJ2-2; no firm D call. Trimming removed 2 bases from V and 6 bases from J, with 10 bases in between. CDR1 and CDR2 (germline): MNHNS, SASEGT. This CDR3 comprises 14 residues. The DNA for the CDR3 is TGTGCCAGCAGTGAACTTGCGAGTTCCGGGGAGCTGTTTTTT. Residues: CASSELASSGELFF.

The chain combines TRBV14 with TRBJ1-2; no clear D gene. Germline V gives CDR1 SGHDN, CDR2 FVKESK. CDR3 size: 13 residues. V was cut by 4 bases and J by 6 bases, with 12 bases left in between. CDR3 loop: CASSPTPWNGYTF. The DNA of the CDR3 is TGTGCCAGCAGCCCGACACCCTGGAATGGCTACACCTTC.

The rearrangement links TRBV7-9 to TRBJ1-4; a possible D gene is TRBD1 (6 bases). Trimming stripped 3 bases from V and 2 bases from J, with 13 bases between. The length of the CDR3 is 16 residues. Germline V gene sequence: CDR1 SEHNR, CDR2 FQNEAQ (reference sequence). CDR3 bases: TGTGCCAGCAGCTTCGGACAGACTCTTACTAATGAAAAACTGTTTTTT. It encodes CASSFGQTLTNEKLFF.

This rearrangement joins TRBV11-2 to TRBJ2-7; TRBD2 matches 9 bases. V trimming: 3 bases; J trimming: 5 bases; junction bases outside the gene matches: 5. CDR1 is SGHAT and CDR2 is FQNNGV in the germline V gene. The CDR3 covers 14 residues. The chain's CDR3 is CASSFPGLANEQYV. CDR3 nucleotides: TGTGCCAGCAGCTTCCCGGGACTAGCAAACGAGCAGTACGTC.

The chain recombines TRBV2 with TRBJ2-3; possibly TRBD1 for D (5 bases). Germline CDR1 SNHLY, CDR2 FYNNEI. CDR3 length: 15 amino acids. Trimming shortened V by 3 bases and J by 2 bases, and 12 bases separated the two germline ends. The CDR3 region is CASSDRRAATDTQYF. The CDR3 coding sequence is TGTGCCAGCAGTGATCGCAGGGCGGCCACAGATACGCAGTATTTT.

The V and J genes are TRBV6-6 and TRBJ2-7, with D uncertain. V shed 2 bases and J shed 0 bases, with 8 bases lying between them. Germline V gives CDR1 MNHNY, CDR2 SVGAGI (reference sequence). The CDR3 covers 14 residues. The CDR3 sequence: CASSYTGSSYEQYV. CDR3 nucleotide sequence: TGTGCCAGCAGTTACACGGGTAGCTCCTACGAGCAGTACGTC.

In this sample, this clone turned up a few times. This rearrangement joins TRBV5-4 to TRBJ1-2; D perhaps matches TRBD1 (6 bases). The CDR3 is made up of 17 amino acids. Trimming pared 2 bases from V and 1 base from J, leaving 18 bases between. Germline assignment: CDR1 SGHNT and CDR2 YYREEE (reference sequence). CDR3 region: CASSLNREGGVNYGYTF. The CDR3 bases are TGTGCCAGCAGCTTAAACAGGGAGGGCGGGGTTAACTATGGCTACACCTTC. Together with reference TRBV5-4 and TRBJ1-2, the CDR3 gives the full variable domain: ETGVTQSPTHLIKTRGQQVTLRCSSQSGHNTVSWYQQALGQGPQFIFQYYREEENGRGNFPPRFSGLQFPNYSSELNVNALELDDSALYLCASSLNREGGVNYGYTFGSGTRLTVV.

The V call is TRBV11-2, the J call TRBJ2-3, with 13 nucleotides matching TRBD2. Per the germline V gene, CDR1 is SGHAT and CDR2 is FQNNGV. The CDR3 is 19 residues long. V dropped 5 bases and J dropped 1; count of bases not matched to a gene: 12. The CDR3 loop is CASSLSALAGGPGTDTQYF. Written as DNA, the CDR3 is TGTGCCAGCAGCCTTAGTGCACTAGCGGGGGGGCCGGGCACAGATACGCAGTATTTT.

CDR3 sequence (DNA): TGTGCCTGGGCTTCGGTCCGAGGGAACACTGAAGCTTTCTTT. Protein: CAWASVRGNTEAFF. The chain couples TRBV30 to TRBJ1-1; D remains unclear. Per the germline V gene, CDR1 is GTSNPN and CDR2 is SVGIG (reference sequence). The CDR3 spans 14 residues. V gave up 5 bases and J gave up 1 base, with 14 bases separating them.

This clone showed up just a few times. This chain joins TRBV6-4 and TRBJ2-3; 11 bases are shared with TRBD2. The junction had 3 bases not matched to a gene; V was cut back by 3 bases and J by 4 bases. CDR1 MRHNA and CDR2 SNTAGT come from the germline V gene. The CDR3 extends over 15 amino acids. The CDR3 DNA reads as TGTGCCAGCAGTGATAGCGGGGGGGCTTCAGATACGCAGTATTTT. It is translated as CASSDSGGASDTQYF.

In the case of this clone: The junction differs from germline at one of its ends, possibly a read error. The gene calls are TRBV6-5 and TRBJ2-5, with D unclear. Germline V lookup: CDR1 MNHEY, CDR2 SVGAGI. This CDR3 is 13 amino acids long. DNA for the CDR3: TGTGCCAGCAGACGGAACTACCAAGAGCCCCAGTACTTC. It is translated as CASRRNYQEPQYF.

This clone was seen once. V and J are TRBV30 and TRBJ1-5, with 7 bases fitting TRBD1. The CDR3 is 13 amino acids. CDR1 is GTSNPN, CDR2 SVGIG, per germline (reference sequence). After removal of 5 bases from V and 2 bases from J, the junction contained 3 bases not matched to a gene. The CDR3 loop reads CAWAGTGNQPQHF. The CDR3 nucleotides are TGTGCCTGGGCGGGGACAGGCAATCAGCCCCAGCATTTT.

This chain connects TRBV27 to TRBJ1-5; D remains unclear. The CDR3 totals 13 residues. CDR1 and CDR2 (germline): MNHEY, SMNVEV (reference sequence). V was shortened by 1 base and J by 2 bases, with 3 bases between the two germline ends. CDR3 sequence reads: CASSLLGNQPQHF. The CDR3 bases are TGTGCCAGCAGTTTATTAGGCAATCAGCCCCAGCATTTT.

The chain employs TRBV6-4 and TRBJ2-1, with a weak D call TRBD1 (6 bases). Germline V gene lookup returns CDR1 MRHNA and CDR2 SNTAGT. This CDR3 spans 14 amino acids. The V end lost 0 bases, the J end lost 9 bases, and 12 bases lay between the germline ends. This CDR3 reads CASSDSMGAGEQFF. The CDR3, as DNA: TGTGCCAGCAGTGACTCGATGGGGGCGGGTGAGCAGTTCTTC.

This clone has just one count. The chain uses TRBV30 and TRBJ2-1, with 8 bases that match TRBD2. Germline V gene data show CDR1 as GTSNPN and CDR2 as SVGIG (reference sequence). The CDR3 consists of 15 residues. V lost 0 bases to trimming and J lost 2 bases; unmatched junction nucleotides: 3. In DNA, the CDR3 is TGTGCCTGGAGTGTACGTAGCGGGACCTACAATGAGCAGTTCTTC. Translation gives CAWSVRSGTYNEQFF.

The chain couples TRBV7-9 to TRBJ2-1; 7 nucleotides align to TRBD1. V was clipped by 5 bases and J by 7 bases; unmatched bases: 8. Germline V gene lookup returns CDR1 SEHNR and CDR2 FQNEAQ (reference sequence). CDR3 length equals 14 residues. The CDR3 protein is CASSVQGGWNEQFF. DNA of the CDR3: TGTGCCAGCAGCGTTCAAGGGGGCTGGAATGAGCAGTTCTTC.

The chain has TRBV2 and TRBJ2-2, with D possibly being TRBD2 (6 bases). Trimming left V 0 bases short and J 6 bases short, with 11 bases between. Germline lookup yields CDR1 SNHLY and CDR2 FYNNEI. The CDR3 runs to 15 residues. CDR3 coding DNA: TGTGCCAGCAGTGAAGCGGGGACGGGGGCCGGGGAGCTGTTTTTT. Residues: CASSEAGTGAGELFF.

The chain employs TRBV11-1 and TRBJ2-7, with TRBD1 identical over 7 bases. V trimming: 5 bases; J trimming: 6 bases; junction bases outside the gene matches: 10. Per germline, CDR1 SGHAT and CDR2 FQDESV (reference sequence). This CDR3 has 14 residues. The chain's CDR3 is CASSPRDRGGEQYF. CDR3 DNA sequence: TGTGCCAGCAGCCCTCGGGACAGAGGAGGCGAGCAGTACTTC.